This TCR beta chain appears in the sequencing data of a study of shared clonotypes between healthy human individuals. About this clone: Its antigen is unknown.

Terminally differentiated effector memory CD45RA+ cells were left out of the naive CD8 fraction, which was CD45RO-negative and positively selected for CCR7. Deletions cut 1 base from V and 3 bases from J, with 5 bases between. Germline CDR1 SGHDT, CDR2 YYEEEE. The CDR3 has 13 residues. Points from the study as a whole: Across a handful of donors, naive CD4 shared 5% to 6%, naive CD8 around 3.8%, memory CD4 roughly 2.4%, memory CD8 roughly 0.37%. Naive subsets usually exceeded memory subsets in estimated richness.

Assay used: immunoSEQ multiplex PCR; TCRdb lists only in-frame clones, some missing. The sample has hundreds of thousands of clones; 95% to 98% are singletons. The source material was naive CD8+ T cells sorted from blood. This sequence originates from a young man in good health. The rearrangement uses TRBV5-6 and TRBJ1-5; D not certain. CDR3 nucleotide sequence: TGTGCCAGCAGCTTGTATGCCAATCAGCCCCAGCATTTT. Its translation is CASSLYANQPQHF.